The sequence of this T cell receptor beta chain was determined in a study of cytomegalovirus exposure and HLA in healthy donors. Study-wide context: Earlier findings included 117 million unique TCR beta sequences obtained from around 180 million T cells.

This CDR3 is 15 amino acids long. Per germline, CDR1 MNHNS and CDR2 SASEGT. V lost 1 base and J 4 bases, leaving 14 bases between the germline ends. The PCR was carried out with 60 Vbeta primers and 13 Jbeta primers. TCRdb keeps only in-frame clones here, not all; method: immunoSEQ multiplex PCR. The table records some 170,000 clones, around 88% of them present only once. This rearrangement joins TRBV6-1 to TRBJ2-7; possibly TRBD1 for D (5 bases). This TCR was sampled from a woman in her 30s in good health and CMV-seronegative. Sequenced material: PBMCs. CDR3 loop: CASSEGQIRGYEQYF. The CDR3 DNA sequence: TGTGCCAGCAGTGAAGGACAGATCCGTGGGTACGAGCAGTACTTC.